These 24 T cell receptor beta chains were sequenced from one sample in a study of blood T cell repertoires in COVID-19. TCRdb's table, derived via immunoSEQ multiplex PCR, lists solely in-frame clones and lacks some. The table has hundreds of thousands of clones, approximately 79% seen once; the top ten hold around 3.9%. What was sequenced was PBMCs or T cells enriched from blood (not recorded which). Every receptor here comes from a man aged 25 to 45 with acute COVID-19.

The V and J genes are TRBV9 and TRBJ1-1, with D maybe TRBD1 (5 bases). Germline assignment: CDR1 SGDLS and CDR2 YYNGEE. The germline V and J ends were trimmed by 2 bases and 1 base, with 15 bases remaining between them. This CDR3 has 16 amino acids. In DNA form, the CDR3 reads TGTGCCAGCAGCGTTCAGAGCCGCCAGGGGAACACTGAAGCTTTCTTT. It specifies CASSVQSRQGNTEAFF.

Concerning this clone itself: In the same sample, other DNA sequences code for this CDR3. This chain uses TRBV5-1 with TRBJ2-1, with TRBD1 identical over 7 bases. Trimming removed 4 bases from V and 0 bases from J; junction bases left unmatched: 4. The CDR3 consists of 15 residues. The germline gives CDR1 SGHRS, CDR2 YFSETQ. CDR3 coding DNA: TGCGCCAGCAGCCGGGACAGAAGCTCCTACAATGAGCAGTTCTTC. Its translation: CASSRDRSSYNEQFF.

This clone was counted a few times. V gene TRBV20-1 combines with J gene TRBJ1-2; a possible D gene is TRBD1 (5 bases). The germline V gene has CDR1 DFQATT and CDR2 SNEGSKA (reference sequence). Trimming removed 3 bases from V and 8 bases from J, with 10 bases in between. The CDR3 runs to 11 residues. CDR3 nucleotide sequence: TGCAGTGCTAGTCAGGGAGGCGGCTACACCTTC. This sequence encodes CSASQGGGYTF.

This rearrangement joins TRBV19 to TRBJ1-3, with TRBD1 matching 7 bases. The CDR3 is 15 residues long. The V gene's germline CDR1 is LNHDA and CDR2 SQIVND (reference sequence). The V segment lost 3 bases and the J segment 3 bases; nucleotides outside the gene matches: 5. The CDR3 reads CASSILRDSGNTIYF. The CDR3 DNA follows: TGTGCCAGTAGTATCTTGCGGGACAGTGGAAACACCATATATTTT.

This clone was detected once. The CDR3 is CASSLVAETQYF. The CDR3 DNA is TGCGCCAGCAGCTTGGTAGCAGAGACCCAGTACTTC. The chain employs TRBV5-1 and TRBJ2-5; D gene uncertain. The CDR3 consists of 12 residues. Germline CDR1 is SGHRS and CDR2 is YFSETQ. Trimming removed 0 bases from V and 4 bases from J, with 4 bases in between.

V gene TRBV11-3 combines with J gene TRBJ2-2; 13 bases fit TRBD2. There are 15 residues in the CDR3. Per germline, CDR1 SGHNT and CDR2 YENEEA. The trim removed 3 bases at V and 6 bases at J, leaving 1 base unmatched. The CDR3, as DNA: TGTGCCAGCAGCTTTACTAGCGGGGGGGCCGGGGAGCTGTTTTTT. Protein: CASSFTSGGAGELFF. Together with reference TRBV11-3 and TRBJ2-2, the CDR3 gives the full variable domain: EAGVVQSPRYKIIEKKQPVAFWCNPISGHNTLYWYLQNLGQGPELLIRYENEEAVDDSQLPKDRFSAERLKGVDSTLKIQPAELGDSAVYLCASSFTSGGAGELFFGEGSRLTVL.

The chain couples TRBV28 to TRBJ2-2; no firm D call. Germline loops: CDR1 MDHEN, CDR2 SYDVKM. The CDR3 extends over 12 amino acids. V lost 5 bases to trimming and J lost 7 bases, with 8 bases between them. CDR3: CASSDRVGELFF. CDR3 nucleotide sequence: TGTGCCAGCAGTGATAGAGTCGGGGAGCTGTTTTTT.

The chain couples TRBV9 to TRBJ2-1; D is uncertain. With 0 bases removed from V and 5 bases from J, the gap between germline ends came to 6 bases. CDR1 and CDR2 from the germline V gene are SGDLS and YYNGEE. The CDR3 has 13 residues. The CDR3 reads CASSVGENNEQFF. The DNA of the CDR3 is TGTGCCAGCAGCGTAGGAGAGAACAATGAGCAGTTCTTC.

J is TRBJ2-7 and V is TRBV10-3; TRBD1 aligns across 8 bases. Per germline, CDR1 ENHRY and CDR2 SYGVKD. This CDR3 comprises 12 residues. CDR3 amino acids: CAISGPFRDRHV. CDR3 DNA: TGTGCCATCAGTGGGCCTTTTCGGGACAGGCACGTC.

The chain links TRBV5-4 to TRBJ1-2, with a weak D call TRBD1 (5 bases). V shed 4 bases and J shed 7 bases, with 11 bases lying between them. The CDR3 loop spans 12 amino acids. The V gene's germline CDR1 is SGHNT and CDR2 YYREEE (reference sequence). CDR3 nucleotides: TGTGCCAGCAGCCCTAGGGGTTTTGGCTACACCTTC. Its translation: CASSPRGFGYTF.

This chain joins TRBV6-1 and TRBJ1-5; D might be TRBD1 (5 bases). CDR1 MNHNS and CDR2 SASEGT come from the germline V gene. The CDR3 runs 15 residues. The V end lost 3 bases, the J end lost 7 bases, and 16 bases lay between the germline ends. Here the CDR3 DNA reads TGTGCCAGCAGTGAGACAGCTGGGAATACACAGCCCCAGCATTTT. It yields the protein CASSETAGNTQPQHF.

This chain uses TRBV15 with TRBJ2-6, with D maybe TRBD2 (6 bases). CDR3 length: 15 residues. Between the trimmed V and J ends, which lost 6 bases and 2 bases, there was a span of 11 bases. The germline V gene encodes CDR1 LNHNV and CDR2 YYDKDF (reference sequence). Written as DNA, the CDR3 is TGTGCCACCAGAAGGGAGGACCCTGGGGCCAACGTCCTGACTTTC. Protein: CATRREDPGANVLTF.

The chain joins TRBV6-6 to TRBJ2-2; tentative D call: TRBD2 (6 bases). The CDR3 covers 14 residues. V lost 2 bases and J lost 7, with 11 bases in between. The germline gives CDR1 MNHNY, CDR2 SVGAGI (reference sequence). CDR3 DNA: TGTGCCAGCAGTTACGAGGAGGGGTACGGGGAGCTGTTTTTT. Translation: CASSYEEGYGELFF.

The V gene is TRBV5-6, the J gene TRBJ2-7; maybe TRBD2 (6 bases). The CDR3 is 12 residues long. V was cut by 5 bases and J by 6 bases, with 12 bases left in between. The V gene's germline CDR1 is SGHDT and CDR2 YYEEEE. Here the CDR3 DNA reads TGTGCCAGCAGTGTGGACGGGAGCGAGCAGTACGTC. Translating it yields CASSVDGSEQYV.

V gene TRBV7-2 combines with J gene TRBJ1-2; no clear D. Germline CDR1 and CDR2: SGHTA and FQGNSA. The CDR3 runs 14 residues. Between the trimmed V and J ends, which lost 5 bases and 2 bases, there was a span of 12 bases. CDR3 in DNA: TGTGCCAGCAGCGCCCTGACCGGGAACTATGGCTACACCTTC. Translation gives CASSALTGNYGYTF.

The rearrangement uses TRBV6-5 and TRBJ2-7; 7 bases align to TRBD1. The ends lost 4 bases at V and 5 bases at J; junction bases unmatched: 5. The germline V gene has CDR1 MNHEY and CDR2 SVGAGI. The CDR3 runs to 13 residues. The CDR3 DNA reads TGTGCCAGCAGTTTATTACAGGGGAACGAGCAGTACGTC. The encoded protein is CASSLLQGNEQYV.

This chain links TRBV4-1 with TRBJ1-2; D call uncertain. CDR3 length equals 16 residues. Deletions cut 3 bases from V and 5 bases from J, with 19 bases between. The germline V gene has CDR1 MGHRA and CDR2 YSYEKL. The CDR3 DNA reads TGCGCCAGCAGCCAGTTATTCCGGGGTTACGGATATGGCTACACCTTC. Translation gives CASSQLFRGYGYGYTF.

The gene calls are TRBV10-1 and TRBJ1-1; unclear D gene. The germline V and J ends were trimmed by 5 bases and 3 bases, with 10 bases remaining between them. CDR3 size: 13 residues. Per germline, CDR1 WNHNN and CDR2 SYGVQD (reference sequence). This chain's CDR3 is CASSKHGDTEAFF. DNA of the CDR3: TGCGCCAGCAGTAAACACGGGGACACTGAAGCTTTCTTT.

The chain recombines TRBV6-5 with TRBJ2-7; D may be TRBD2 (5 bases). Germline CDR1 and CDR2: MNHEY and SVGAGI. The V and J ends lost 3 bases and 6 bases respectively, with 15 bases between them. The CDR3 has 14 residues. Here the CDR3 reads CASSYAGWLSEQYV. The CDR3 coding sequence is TGTGCCAGCAGTTATGCGGGTTGGCTAAGCGAGCAGTACGTC.

The CDR3 nucleotides read TGTGCCAGCAGTACTTCCGGGACTAGCGGGGATAGGAATACGCAGTATTTT. Translated, it gives CASSTSGTSGDRNTQYF. The chain has TRBV28 and TRBJ2-3, with 13 bases matching TRBD2. There are 17 residues in the CDR3. V shed 5 bases, J shed 7 bases, and the junction held 12 bases outside the gene matches. Germline V gene sequence: CDR1 MDHEN, CDR2 SYDVKM.

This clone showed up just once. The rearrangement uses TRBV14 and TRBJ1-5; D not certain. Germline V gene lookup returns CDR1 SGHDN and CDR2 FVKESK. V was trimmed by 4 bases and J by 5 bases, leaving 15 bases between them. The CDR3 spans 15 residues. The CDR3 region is CASSLSTAGDQPQHF. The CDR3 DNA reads TGTGCCAGCAGCCTCTCGACGGCTGGAGATCAGCCCCAGCATTTT. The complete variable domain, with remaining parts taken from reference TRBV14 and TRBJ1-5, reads EAGVTQFPSHSVIEKGQTVTLRCDPISGHDNLYWYRRVMGKEIKFLLHFVKESKQDESGMPNNRFLAERTGGTYSTLKVQPAELEDSGVYFCASSLSTAGDQPQHFGDGTRLSIL.

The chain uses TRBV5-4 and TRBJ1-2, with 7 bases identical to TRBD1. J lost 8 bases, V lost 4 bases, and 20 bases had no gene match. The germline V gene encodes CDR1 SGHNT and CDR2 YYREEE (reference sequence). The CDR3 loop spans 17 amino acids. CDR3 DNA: TGTGCCAGCAGCAAAAAGGGACAGCGAATCGTCACCGGGGGCTACACCTTC. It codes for CASSKKGQRIVTGGYTF.

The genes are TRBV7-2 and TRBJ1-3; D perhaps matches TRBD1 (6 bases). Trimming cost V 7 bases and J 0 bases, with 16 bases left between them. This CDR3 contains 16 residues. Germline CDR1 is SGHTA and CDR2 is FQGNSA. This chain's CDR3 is CASTLTGTTSGNTIYF. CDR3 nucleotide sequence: TGTGCCAGCACCCTGACAGGAACAACCTCTGGAAACACCATATATTTT. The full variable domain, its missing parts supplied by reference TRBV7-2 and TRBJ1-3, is GAGVSQSPSNKVTEKGKDVELRCDPISGHTALYWYRQSLGQGLEFLIYFQGNSAPDKSGLPSDRFSAERTGGSVSTLTIQRTQQEDSAVYLCASTLTGTTSGNTIYFGEGSWLTVV.

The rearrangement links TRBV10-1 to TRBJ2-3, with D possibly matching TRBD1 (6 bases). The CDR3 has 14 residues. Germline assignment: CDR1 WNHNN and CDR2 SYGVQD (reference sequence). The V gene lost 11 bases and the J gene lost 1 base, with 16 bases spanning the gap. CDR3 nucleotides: TGCGCCGCTAGGAAGGGGGTGGGCACAGATACGCAGTATTTT. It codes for CAARKGVGTDTQYF.